A selection of T cell receptor beta chains follows, all from one sample in a study of HIV-infected children after antiretroviral therapy interruption. TCRdb recomputed calls from the 3' RACE reads with MiXCR, one row per CDR3 protein. The repertoire holds approximately 95,000 distinct CDR3 sequences, under 8% seen once, with approximately 1.2% in the top ten. The sequences come from CD45RA+ CD4+ T cells from PBMCs, pooled from several time points, collected from a donor given antiretroviral therapy, either interrupted or continuous. These receptor sequences come from a pool of human donors with HIV. Both conserved end residues are part of each CDR3. The D gene is left open where the match is weak. The listing skips clone size in some rows; elsewhere it reads once, few, many or a size class.

clone_size j_call d_call v_call cdr3_nt cdr3_aa
many TRBJ2-2 . TRBV7-9 TGTGCCAGCAGCGCGCGGTCTCGAGACAGTAACACCGGGGAGCTGTTTTTT CASSARSRDSNTGELFF
many TRBJ2-3 TRBD1 TRBV20-1 TGCAGTCCTACCTCTCCACAGGGGATCGCAGATACGCAGTATTTT CSPTSPQGIADTQYF
many TRBJ2-3 TRBD2 TRBV19 TGTGCCAGTAGTATGGGACTAGCGGGAGGGTCCGATACGCAGTATTTT CASSMGLAGGSDTQYF
few TRBJ1-4 . TRBV7-8 TGTGCCAGCAGCCGATCAACTAATGAAAAACTGTTTTTT CASSRSTNEKLFF
many TRBJ1-2 . TRBV5-1 TGCGCCAGCAGCCCCGAGACAGGATTGACGGGCTACACCTTC CASSPETGLTGYTF
many TRBJ2-1 . TRBV11-3 TGTGCCACTAGAGCGGGTAGCTCCTACAATGAGCAGTTCTTC CATRAGSSYNEQFF
. TRBJ1-5 . TRBV7-8 TGTGCCAGCAGCGGAGTAGGCAATCAGCCCCAGCATTTT CASSGVGNQPQHF
many TRBJ2-1 . TRBV5-1 TGCGCCAGCAGCTCCGAGGCGGTCTCTCTGGGTGAGCAGTTCTTC CASSSEAVSLGEQFF
many TRBJ2-5 TRBD2 TRBV6-1 TGTGCCAGCAAAGCGGGGGTAGAGACCCAGTACTTC CASKAGVETQYF
many TRBJ2-1 . TRBV7-2 TGTGCCAGCCGGCCTGGCGCTTCCGCCCGGGGGATCGAGCAGTTCTTC CASRPGASARGIEQFF